This T cell receptor beta chain was observed in a study of blood T cell repertoires in COVID-19. Method: immunoSEQ multiplex PCR; TCRdb's copy keeps in-frame clones and lacks some. The sample holds 310,000 or so clones; 90% are singletons and the top ten take about 1.7%. This CDR3 has 11 amino acids. In germline, CDR1 is SNHLY, CDR2 FYNNEI. Trimming removed 7 bases from V and 5 bases from J, with 8 bases in between. V gene TRBV2 combines with J gene TRBJ2-5; no definite D call. Source material: PBMCs or T cells enriched from blood (not recorded which). The source is a woman aged 18-29 years with acute COVID-19. The DNA of the CDR3 is TGTGCCAGCACCCTGCGGGAGACCCAGTACTTC. This encodes CASTLRETQYF.